This TCR beta chain was profiled in a study of breast tumors, draining lymph nodes, adjacent tissues. Whole-study results and caveats: Luminal-like breast cancer showed significantly greater tumor-nontumor repertoire similarity than basal-like breast cancer did. Tumors had less TCR diversity than lymph nodes, more than nontumor tissue. Data only fit, rather than demonstrated, lymph node origin of most tumor T cells.

Germline V CDR1 and CDR2: SGHTA, FQGTGA. The CDR3 is made up of 13 amino acids. The J segment lost 4 bases and the V segment lost 5 bases, leaving 2 bases of the junction unmatched. Samples came from axillary lymph nodes draining the breast cancer. MiXCR, applied by TCRdb to the multiplex PCR reads, yields one record per CDR3 protein. The table lists around 140,000 distinct CDR3 sequences, about a fifth of them singletons, with 2.6% in the top ten. This clonotype was seen many times. Its specificity is unknown. The origin of this receptor is a female donor with breast cancer. Some clones in this sample may be carry-over from other donors' samples. J is TRBJ2-1 and V is TRBV7-3; 7 bases line up with TRBD2. Sequences were obtained from axillary lymph node tissue. CDR3 region: CASSPGGYNEQFF. Here the CDR3 DNA reads TGTGCCAGCAGCCCCGGGGGGTACAATGAGCAGTTCTTC. The full variable domain, rest sourced from reference TRBV7-3 and TRBJ2-1, is GAGVSQTPSNKVTEKGKYVELRCDPISGHTALYWYRQSLGQGPEFLIYFQGTGAADDSGLPNDRFFAVRPEGSVSTLKIQRTERGDSAVYLCASSPGGYNEQFFGPGTRLTVL.